This TCR beta chain was captured by sequencing in a study of monozygotic twins with inflammatory bowel disease. The study, taken as a whole, reports: Between concordant and discordant twins, repertoire similarity failed to differ, a result that limited power may explain. The data did not back a single strong IBD-associated clonotype or signal.

Blood was collected, 2 to 2.5 ml per donor. A note on this clonotype: Its antigen is unknown.

For every sample, eight separate reactions were used to make cDNA. Using the 5' RACE reads, TCRdb records one entry per CDR3 protein without DNA. The record lists about 350,000 distinct CDR3 sequences, of which the ten most abundant hold around 2%. The CDR3 runs 13 residues. The germline gives CDR1 SGHRS, CDR2 YFSETQ. The chain combines TRBV5-1 with TRBJ2-3. Sequences were obtained from blood. The TCR sequence derives from a human donor with ulcerative colitis or Crohn's disease, or a healthy co-twin of an affected twin (not recorded which). The CDR3 spells CASSLAATDTQYF.